One sample yielded the 18 T cell receptor beta chains listed below, sequenced in a study of cytomegalovirus exposure and HLA in healthy donors. 13 Jbeta primers and 60 Vbeta primers were used for the PCR. The repertoire was sequenced with immunoSEQ multiplex PCR; TCRdb's copy has only in-frame clones and lacks some. The repertoire has more than 50,000 clones, roughly 87% of them found once; the top ten carry approximately 12%. The source material was PBMCs. All receptors derive from a female donor in good health and CMV-seronegative.

The V call is TRBV5-6, the J call TRBJ2-7, with D possibly matching TRBD1 (7 bases). This CDR3 comprises 13 residues. Germline lookup yields CDR1 SGHDT and CDR2 YYEEEE. CDR3 nucleotide sequence: TGTGCAGACCAGGGGGGCGTCGCCTACGAGCAGTACTTC. Residues: CADQGGVAYEQYF. The full variable domain, with the rest looked up from reference TRBV5-6 and TRBJ2-7, is DAGVTQSPTHLIKTRGQQVTLRCSPKSGHDTVSWYQQALGQGPQFIFQYYEEEERQRGNFPDRFSGHQFPNYSSELNVNALLLGDSALYLCADQGGVAYEQYFGPGTRLTVT.

The rearrangement joins TRBV2 to TRBJ1-5, with a tentative D call TRBD1 (6 bases). V shed 7 bases and J shed 11 bases, with 21 bases lying between them. The CDR3 spans 14 residues. The germline V gene has CDR1 SNHLY and CDR2 FYNNEI. The CDR3 bases are TGTGCCAGCACTCAGCAGACAGGTCGGGTGGCCCAGCATTTT. Translated, it gives CASTQQTGRVAQHF.

The V call is TRBV7-8, the J call TRBJ1-1; 7 bases line up with TRBD1. The CDR3 spans 13 residues. The germline V gene encodes CDR1 SGHVS and CDR2 FQNEAQ. The J segment lost 5 bases and the V segment lost 1 base, leaving 1 base of the junction unmatched. CDR3 loop: CASSLETGTEAFF. The CDR3 coding sequence is TGTGCCAGCAGCTTAGAGACAGGGACTGAAGCTTTCTTT.

The V and J genes are TRBV7-2 and TRBJ2-1; tentatively, D is TRBD2 (6 bases). With 7 bases removed from V and 10 bases from J, the gap between germline ends came to 17 bases. This CDR3 contains 13 residues. Germline CDR1 is SGHTA and CDR2 is FQGNSA. The CDR3 region has the DNA TGTGCCAGCAAAGGAGGGGTCCTTGGGGAGCAGTTCTTC. Protein sequence: CASKGGVLGEQFF.

This clone occurred a few times. This chain joins TRBV14 and TRBJ1-2; no firm D call. CDR3 size: 17 residues. V lost 0 bases and J lost 5, with 19 bases in between. Germline CDR1 SGHDN, CDR2 FVKESK. The CDR3 nucleotides read TGTGCCAGCAGCCAAGATGTAGGAGGGATGTTTGGTTATGGCTACACCTTC. As protein: CASSQDVGGMFGYGYTF.

This sequence joins TRBV27 and TRBJ2-7, with TRBD2 identical over 7 bases. There are 19 residues in the CDR3. The germline gives CDR1 MNHEY, CDR2 SMNVEV (reference sequence). Unmatched junction bases numbered 22, after V lost 7 bases and J lost 1 base. CDR3 bases: TGTGCCAGCACCCCACTACCGGGATCCGGGAGGAGTGAATCCTACGAGCAGTACTTC. It is translated as CASTPLPGSGRSESYEQYF.

Remarks on this clone: Germline and junction disagree at one end, which may indicate a read error. This CDR3 is also generated by other DNA sequences in the sample. The rearrangement uses TRBV7-6 and TRBJ1-6, with a weak D call TRBD1 (5 bases). The CDR3 consists of 13 residues. Per the germline V gene, CDR1 is SGHVS and CDR2 is FNYEAQ. CDR3 in DNA: TGTGCCAGTAGCTCAGGGATAGGGTCACCCCTCCACTTT. This translates into CASSSGIGSPLHF.

The sample holds a few counts of this clone. The V and J genes are TRBV27 and TRBJ1-5, with D possibly TRBD1 on 5 matching bases. This CDR3 has 13 amino acids. The germline V gene has CDR1 MNHEY and CDR2 SMNVEV (reference sequence). Trimming cost V 2 bases and J 6 bases, with 8 bases left between them. CDR3 in DNA: TGTGCCAGCAGTTTACACACAGGTCAGCCCCAGCATTTT. It codes for CASSLHTGQPQHF.

This sequence joins TRBV5-1 and TRBJ2-3; the match to TRBD2 covers 10 bases. V dropped 5 bases and J dropped 1; count of bases not matched to a gene: 1. The CDR3 loop spans 14 amino acids. The germline V gene encodes CDR1 SGHRS and CDR2 YFSETQ. Here the CDR3 reads CASSGLAGTDTQYF. The CDR3 DNA follows: TGCGCCAGCAGTGGACTAGCGGGCACAGATACGCAGTATTTT.

This rearrangement joins TRBV7-2 to TRBJ2-7; a weak D match, TRBD1 (8 bases). The germline V and J ends were trimmed by 3 bases and 2 bases, with 14 bases remaining between them. CDR1 is SGHTA, CDR2 FQGNSA, per germline. The CDR3 length is 15 residues. The CDR3 region is CASSFGQGGTYEQYF. The CDR3 nucleotides read TGTGCCAGCAGCTTTGGACAGGGAGGGACCTACGAGCAGTACTTC.

The V call is TRBV5-6, the J call TRBJ2-5, with a tentative D call TRBD1 (7 bases). The germline gives CDR1 SGHDT, CDR2 YYEEEE. Trimming shortened V by 1 base and J by 2 bases, and 12 bases separated the two germline ends. This CDR3 spans 15 amino acids. The CDR3 reads CASSLRAGQQETQYF. The CDR3 DNA follows: TGTGCCAGCAGCTTGCGCGCGGGACAGCAAGAGACCCAGTACTTC.

The V and J genes are TRBV5-6 and TRBJ2-3; no firm D call. The CDR3 sequence is 14 residues long. The V end lost 4 bases, the J end lost 1 base, and 10 bases lay between the germline ends. Germline loops: CDR1 SGHDT, CDR2 YYEEEE. The CDR3 region has the DNA TGTGCCAGCAGCCCCGGTACTCGCACAGATACGCAGTATTTT. This gives the protein CASSPGTRTDTQYF.

The V gene is TRBV12-2, the J gene TRBJ2-7; TRBD2, the D gene given by the table, was not confirmed from the DNA. TRBV12-2 is recorded as a pseudogene. The CDR3 covers 20 residues. The CDR3 region is CASRLSRVPGLASSSYEQYF. CDR3 DNA: TGTGCAAGTCGCTTATCCAGAGTCCCGGGACTCGCCTCGAGCTCCTACGAGCAGTACTTC.

The genes are TRBV14 and TRBJ2-7; D might be TRBD1 (5 bases). Germline CDR1 is SGHDN and CDR2 is FVKESK. Trimming left V 4 bases short and J 2 bases short, with 12 bases between. This CDR3 has 14 residues. In nucleotides, the CDR3 is TGTGCCAGCAGCCCTCGCGCAGGGCCCTACGAGCAGTACTTC. Residues: CASSPRAGPYEQYF.

The J gene is TRBJ2-7, the V gene TRBV18; TRBD2 matches 14 bases. Per the germline V gene, CDR1 is KGHSH and CDR2 is LQKENI. This CDR3 region has 16 residues. The J segment lost 3 bases and the V segment lost 1 base, leaving 2 bases of the junction unmatched. CDR3 coding DNA: TGTGCCAGCTCACCACGACTAGCGGGAGGGAACTACGAGCAGTACTTC. Translated: CASSPRLAGGNYEQYF.

V is TRBV27 and J is TRBJ2-1; TRBD2 matches at 8 bases. The CDR3 runs 14 residues. Germline V gives CDR1 MNHEY, CDR2 SMNVEV (reference sequence). Germline trimming cut 2 bases from V and 8 bases from J; bases unmatched to any gene: 5. The CDR3 bases are TGTGCCAGCAGTTTAAGCGGGAGTCCCCATGAGCAGTTCTTC. Residues: CASSLSGSPHEQFF.

This chain joins TRBV6-1 and TRBJ2-7; D may be TRBD1 (7 bases). The CDR3 has 15 amino acids. Germline CDR1 reads MNHNS; CDR2 reads SASEGT. V was cut by 1 base and J by 2 bases, with 12 bases left in between. CDR3 in DNA: TGTGCCAGCAGTGAAGATCAGGGGGGTCCCTACGAGCAGTACTTC. It yields the protein CASSEDQGGPYEQYF.

V and J are TRBV28 and TRBJ2-1; 11 bases match TRBD2. CDR3 length: 17 residues. The germline CDR1 and CDR2 sequences are MDHEN and SYDVKM. Germline trimming cut 5 bases from V and 9 bases from J; bases unmatched to any gene: 15. The CDR3 region is CASSAPQLAGENSEQFF. The CDR3 DNA reads as TGTGCCAGCAGTGCACCCCAACTAGCGGGAGAAAATAGTGAGCAGTTCTTC. The full variable domain, rest sourced from reference TRBV28 and TRBJ2-1, is DVKVTQSSRYLVKRTGEKVFLECVQDMDHENMFWYRQDPGLGLRLIYFSYDVKMKEKGDIPEGYSVSREKKERFSLILESASTNQTSMYLCASSAPQLAGENSEQFFGPGTRLTVL.